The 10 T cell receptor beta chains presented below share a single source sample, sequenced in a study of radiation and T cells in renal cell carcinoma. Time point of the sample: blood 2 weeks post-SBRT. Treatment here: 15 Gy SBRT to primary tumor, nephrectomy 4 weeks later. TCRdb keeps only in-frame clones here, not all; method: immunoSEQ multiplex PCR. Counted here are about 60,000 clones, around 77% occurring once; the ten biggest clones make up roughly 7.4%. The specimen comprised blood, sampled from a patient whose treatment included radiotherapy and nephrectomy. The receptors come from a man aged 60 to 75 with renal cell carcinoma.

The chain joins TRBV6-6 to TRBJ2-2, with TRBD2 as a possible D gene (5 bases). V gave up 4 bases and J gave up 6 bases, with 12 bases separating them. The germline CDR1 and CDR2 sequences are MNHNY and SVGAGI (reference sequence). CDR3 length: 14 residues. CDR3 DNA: TGTGCCAGCAGTTCTACCACCGGGGCCGGGGAGCTGTTTTTT. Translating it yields CASSSTTGAGELFF.

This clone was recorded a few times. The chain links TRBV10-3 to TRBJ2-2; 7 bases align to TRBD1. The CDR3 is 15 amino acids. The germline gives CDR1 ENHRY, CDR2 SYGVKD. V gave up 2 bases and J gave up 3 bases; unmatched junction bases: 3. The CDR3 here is CAISETGADTGELFF. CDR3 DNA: TGTGCCATCAGTGAGACAGGGGCGGACACCGGGGAGCTGTTTTTT.

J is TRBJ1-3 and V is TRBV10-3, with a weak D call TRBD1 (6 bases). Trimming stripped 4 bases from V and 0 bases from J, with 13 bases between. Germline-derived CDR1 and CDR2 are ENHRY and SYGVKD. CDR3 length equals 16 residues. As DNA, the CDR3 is TGTGCCATCAGTGGCGTTGGGACAAGCTCTGGAAACACCATATATTTT. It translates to CAISGVGTSSGNTIYF.

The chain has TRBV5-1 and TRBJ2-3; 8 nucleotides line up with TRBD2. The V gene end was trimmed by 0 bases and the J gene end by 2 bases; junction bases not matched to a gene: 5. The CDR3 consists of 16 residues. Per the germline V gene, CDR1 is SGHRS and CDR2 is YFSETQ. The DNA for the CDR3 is TGCGCCAGCAGCTTGGTTCTAGCGGGCAACACAGATACGCAGTATTTT. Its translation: CASSLVLAGNTDTQYF.

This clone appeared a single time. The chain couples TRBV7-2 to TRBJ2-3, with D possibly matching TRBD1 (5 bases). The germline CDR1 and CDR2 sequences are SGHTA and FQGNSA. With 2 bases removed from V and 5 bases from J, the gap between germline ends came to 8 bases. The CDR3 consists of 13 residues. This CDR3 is CASSLQGRDTQYF. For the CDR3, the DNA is TGTGCCAGCAGCTTACAGGGTAGAGATACGCAGTATTTT.

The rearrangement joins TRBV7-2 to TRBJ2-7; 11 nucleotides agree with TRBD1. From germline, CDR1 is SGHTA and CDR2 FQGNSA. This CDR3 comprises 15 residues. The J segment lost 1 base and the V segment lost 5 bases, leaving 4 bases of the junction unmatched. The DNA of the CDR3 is TGTGCCAGCAGCGTAGGGACAGGGGGGTCCTACGAGCAGTACGTC. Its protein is CASSVGTGGSYEQYV.

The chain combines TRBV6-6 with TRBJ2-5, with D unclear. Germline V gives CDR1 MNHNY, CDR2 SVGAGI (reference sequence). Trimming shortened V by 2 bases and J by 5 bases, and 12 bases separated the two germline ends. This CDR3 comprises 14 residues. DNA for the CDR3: TGTGCCAGCAGTTACCTTAGGTCGGAGGAGACCCAGTACTTC. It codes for CASSYLRSEETQYF.

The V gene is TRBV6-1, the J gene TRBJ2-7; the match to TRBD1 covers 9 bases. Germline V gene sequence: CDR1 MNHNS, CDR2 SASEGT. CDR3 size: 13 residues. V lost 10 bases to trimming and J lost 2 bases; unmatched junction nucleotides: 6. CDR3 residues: CATTGTGTYEQYF. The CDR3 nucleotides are TGTGCCACAACCGGGACAGGGACCTACGAGCAGTACTTC.

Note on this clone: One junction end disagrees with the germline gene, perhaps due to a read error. The CDR3 protein is CASSAGTGILF. CDR3 in DNA: TGTGCCAGCAGCGCCGGGACAGGGATCCTCTTC. This chain uses TRBV6-6 with TRBJ1-2; the match to TRBD1 covers 9 bases. The CDR3 is 11 residues long. The germline V gene encodes CDR1 MNHNY and CDR2 SVGAGI (reference sequence).

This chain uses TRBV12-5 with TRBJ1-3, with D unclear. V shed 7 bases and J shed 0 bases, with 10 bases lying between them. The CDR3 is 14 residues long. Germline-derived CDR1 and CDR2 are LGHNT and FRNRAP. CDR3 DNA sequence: TGTGCTAGTGCCACGCCGGTCTCTGGAAACACCATATATTTT. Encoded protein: CASATPVSGNTIYF.